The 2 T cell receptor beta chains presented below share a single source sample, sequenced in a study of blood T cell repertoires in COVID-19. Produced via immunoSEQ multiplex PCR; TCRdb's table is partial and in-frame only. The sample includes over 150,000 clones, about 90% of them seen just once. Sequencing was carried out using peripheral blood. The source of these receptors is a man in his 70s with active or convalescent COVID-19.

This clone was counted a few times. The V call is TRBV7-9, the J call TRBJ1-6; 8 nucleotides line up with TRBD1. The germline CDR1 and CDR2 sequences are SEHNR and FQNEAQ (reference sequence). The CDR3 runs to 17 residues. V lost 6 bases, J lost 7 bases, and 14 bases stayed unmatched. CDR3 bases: TGTGCCAGCAGTTCCACAGGGGGAGGTCTTATGAATTCACCCCTCCACTTT. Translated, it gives CASSSTGGGLMNSPLHF.

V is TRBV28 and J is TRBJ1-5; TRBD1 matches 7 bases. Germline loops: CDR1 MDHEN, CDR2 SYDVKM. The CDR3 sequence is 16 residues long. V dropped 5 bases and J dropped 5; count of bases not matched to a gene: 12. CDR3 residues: CASSTQNRGADQPQHF. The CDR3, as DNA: TGTGCCAGCAGTACGCAAAACAGGGGAGCTGATCAGCCCCAGCATTTT.